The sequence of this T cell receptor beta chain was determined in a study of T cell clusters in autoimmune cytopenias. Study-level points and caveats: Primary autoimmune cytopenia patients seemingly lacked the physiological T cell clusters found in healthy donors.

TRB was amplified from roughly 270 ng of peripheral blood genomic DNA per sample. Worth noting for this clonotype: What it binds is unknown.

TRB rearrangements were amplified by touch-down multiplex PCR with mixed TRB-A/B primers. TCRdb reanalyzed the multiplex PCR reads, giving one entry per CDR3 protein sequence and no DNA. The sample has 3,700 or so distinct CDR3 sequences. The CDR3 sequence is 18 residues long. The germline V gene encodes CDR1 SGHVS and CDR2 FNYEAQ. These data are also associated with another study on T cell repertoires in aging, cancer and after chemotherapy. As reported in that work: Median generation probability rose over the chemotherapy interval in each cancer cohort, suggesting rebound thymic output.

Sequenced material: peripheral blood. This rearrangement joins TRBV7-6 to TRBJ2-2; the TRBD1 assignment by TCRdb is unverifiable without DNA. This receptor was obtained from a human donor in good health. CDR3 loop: CASSLALGQGASTGELFF.